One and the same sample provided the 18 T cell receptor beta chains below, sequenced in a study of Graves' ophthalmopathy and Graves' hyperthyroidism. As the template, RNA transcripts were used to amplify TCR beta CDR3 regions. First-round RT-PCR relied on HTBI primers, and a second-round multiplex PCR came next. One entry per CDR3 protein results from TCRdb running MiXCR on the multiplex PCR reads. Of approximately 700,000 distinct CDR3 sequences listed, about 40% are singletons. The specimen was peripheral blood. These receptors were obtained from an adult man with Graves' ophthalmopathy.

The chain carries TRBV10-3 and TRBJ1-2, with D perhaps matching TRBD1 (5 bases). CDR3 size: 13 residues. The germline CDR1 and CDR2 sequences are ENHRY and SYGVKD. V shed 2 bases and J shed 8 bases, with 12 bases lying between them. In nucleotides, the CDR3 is TGTGCCATCAGTGAGGCAGGGCTTGTGGGCTACACCTTC. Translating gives CAISEAGLVGYTF.

CDR3 DNA: TGTGCCAGCAGCCACCAATATTGGACAGCTACTAACTATGGCTACACCTTC. This codes for CASSHQYWTATNYGYTF. V and J are TRBV2 and TRBJ1-2; a weak D match, TRBD1 (6 bases). Trimming cost V 6 bases and J 0 bases, with 20 bases left between them. The CDR3 has 17 residues. Germline V gene lookup returns CDR1 SNHLY and CDR2 FYNNEI.

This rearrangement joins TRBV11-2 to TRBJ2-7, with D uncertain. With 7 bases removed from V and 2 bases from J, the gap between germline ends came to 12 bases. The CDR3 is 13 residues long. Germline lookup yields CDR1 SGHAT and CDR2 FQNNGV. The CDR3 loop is CASTPDVAYEQYF. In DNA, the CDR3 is TGTGCCAGCACCCCTGACGTTGCCTACGAGCAGTACTTC.

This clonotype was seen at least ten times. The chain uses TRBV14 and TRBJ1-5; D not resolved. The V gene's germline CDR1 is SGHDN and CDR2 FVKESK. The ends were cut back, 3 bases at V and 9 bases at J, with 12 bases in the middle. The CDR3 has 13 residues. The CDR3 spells CASSQGRFGPQHF. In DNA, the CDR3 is TGTGCCAGCAGCCAGGGCCGATTTGGGCCCCAGCATTTT.

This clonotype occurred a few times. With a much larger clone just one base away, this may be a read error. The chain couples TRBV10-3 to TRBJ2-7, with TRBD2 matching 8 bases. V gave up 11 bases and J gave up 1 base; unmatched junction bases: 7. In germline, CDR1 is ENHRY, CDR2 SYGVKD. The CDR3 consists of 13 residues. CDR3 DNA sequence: TGTGCCGCCCACGGGGGGGGTTCCTACGAGCAGTACTTC. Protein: CAAHGGGSYEQYF.

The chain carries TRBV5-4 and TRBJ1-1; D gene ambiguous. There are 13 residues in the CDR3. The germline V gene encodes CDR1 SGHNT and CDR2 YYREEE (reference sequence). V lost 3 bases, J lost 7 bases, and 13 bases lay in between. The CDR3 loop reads CASSSLGRGEAFF. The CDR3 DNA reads TGTGCCAGCAGCTCCTTAGGGCGGGGTGAAGCTTTCTTT.

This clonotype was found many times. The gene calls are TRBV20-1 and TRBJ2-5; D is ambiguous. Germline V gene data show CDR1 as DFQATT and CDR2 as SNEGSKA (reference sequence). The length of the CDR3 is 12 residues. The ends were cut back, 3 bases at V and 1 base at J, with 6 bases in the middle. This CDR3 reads CSASRAQETQYF. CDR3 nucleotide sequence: TGCAGTGCTAGTCGGGCCCAAGAGACCCAGTACTTC.

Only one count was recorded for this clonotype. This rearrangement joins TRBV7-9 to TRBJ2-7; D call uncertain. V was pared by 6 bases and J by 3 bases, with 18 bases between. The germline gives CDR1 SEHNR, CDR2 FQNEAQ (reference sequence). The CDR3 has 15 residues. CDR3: CASSGGGQDSYEQYF. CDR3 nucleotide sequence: TGTGCCAGCAGTGGCGGTGGGCAGGATAGCTACGAGCAGTACTTC.

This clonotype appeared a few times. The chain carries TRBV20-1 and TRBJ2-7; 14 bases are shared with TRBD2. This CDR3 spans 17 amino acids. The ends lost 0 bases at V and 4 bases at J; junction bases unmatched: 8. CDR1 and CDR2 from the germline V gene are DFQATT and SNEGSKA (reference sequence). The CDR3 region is CSARDRGLAGARYEQYF. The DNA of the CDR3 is TGCAGTGCTAGAGATCGGGGACTAGCGGGAGCTCGGTACGAGCAGTACTTC.

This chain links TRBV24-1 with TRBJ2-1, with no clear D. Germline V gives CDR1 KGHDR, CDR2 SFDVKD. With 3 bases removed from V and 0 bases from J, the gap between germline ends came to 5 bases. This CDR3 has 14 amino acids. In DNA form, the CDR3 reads TGTGCCACCAGTGATCCTAGCTCCTACAATGAGCAGTTCTTC. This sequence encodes CATSDPSSYNEQFF.

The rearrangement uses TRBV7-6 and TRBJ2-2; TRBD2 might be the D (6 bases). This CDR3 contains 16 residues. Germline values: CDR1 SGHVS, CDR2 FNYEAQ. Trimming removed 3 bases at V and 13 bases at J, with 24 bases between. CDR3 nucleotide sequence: TGTGCCAGCAGCTTCGGACCGGGAGCCCAAACTTTGGGGCTGTTTTTT. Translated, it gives CASSFGPGAQTLGLFF.

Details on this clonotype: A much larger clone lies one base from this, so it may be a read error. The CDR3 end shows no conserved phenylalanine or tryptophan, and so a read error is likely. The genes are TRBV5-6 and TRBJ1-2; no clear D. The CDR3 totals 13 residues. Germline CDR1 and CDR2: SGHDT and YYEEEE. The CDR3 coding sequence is TGCGCCAGCAGCCAAGAAGCATCCTACGGCTACACCCTC. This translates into CASSQEASYGYTL.

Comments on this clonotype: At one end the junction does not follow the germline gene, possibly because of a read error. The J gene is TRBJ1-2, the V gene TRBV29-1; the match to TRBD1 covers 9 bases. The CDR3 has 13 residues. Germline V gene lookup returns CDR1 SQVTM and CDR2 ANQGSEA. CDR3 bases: TGCAGCCTTGAAGGACAGGGGATACGAGGCTACACCTTC. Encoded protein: CSLEGQGIRGYTF.

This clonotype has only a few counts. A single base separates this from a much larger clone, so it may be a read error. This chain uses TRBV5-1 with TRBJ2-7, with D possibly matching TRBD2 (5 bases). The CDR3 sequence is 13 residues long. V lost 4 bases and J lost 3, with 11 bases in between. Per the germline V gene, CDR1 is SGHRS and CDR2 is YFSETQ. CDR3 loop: CASSDEEDYEQYF. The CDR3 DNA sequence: TGCGCCAGCAGCGATGAGGAGGACTACGAGCAGTACTTC.

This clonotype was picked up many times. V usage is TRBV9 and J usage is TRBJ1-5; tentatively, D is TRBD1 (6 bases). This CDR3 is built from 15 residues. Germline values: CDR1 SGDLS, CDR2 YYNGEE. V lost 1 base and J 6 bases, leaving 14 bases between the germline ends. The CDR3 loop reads CASSVNGEGGQPQHF. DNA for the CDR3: TGTGCCAGCAGCGTAAACGGTGAAGGGGGTCAGCCCCAGCATTTT.

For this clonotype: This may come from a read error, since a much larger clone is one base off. CDR3 coding DNA: TGTGCCTGGGTGGCAGGGAACTATGGCTACACCTTC. It translates to CAWVAGNYGYTF. The rearrangement uses TRBV25-1 and TRBJ1-2; D is perhaps TRBD1 (5 bases). Trimming took off 11 bases at V and 2 bases at J, with 12 bases between the two ends. This CDR3 comprises 12 residues. Per the germline V gene, CDR1 is MGHDK and CDR2 is SYGVNS.

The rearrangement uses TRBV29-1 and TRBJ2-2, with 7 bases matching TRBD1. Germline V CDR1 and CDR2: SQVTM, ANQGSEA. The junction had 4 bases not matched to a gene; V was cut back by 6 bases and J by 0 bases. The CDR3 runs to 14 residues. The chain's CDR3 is CSVGGRANTGELFF. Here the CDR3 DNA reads TGCAGCGTAGGGGGCAGGGCGAACACCGGGGAGCTGTTTTTT.

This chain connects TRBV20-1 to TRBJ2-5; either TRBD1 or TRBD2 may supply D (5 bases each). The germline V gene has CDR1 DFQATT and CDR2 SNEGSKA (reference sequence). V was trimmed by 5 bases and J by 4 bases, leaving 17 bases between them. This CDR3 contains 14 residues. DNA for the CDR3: TGCAGTGCTGCCAGCGAGGGGTTGGGAGAGACCCAGTACTTC. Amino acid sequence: CSAASEGLGETQYF.